A selection of T cell receptor beta chains follows, all from one sample in a study of response to subunit inactivated influenza vaccine. TCRdb re-derived calls from the RT-PCR reads in MiXCR, one entry per CDR3 protein. Among approximately 500,000 distinct CDR3 sequences listed, roughly 15% were seen once. The starting material was PBMCs from blood, obtained 11 to 12 days after vaccination. These receptors all come from a man in his fifties who received an inactivated influenza vaccine. The CDR3 runs from the conserved cysteine through the conserved F or W. D genes are given only for firm matches. Clone size, where shown, is once, few, many, or a class for clones that have expanded.

>TRBD2|TRBJ2-1|TRBV4-2|-
CASSQALLAGWEEQFF
TGTGCCAGCAGCCAAGCCCTACTAGCGGGGTGGGAGGAGCAGTTCTTC
>TRBD1|TRBJ1-2|TRBV12-3/TRBV12-4|-
CASSRDRGLGGYTF
TGTGCCAGCAGTAGAGACAGGGGGCTGGGTGGCTACACCTTC
>-|TRBJ2-7|TRBV30|-
CAWGPKGYEQYF
TGTGCCTGGGGCCCCAAGGGCTACGAGCAGTACTTC
>-|TRBJ2-7|TRBV12-3/TRBV12-4|few
CASSLRDLTYEQYF
TGTGCCAGCAGTTTAAGGGATCTAACCTACGAGCAGTACTTC
>-|TRBJ2-2|TRBV20-1|-
CSARERVLTNTGELFF
TGCAGTGCTAGGGAACGGGTATTGACGAACACCGGGGAGCTGTTTTTT
>-|TRBJ2-6|TRBV19|once
CASSTRGARANVLTF
TGTGCCAGTAGTACCCGCGGGGCCCGGGCCAACGTCCTGACTTTC
>-|TRBJ2-2|TRBV5-5|few
CASSQPWGLNTGELFF
TGTGCCAGCAGCCAGCCGTGGGGGTTGAACACCGGGGAGCTGTTTTTT
>TRBD2|TRBJ2-1|TRBV11-2|few
CASSLGSGTYNEQFF
TGTGCCAGCAGCTTAGGTAGCGGGACCTACAATGAGCAGTTCTTC
>-|TRBJ1-2|TRBV12-3/TRBV12-4|many
CASSLEGRRYGYTF
TGTGCCAGCAGTTTAGAGGGTCGGCGCTATGGCTACACCTTC
>TRBD2|TRBJ2-1|TRBV4-2|-
CASSGLLAARGEQFF
TGTGCCAGCAGCGGATTACTAGCGGCTCGGGGTGAGCAGTTCTTC
>-|TRBJ1-5|TRBV7-6|few
CASSITVSNQPQHF
TGTGCCAGCAGTATAACAGTAAGCAATCAGCCCCAGCATTTT
>-|TRBJ1-1|TRBV7-2|many
CASSLSSTEAFF
TGTGCCAGCAGCTTATCCAGCACTGAAGCTTTCTTT
>TRBD2|TRBJ2-1|TRBV20-1|many
CSARVSGLQYNEQFF
TGCAGTGCTAGAGTGTCGGGACTACAGTACAATGAGCAGTTCTTC
>TRBD1|TRBJ2-3|TRBV19|few
CASSPTYRGDTQYF
TGTGCCAGTAGTCCGACCTACAGGGGAGATACGCAGTATTTT
>TRBD2|TRBJ2-2|TRBV7-7|-
CASSPSSGAANTGELFF
TGTGCTAGCAGTCCAAGTAGCGGGGCGGCGAACACCGGGGAGCTGTTTTTT
>TRBD1|TRBJ1-2|TRBV14|-
CASSPPDRAYSGYTF
TGTGCCAGCAGCCCTCCGGACAGGGCGTACAGTGGCTACACCTTC
>-|TRBJ2-2|TRBV5-5|many
CASSRHNTGELFF
TGTGCCAGCAGCCGACATAACACCGGGGAGCTGTTTTTT
>TRBD1|TRBJ1-6|TRBV27|few
CASTVSLRGRGPYPLHF
TGTGCCAGCACAGTTTCGCTCCGTGGCAGGGGGCCTTACCCCCTCCACTTT
>-|TRBJ2-3|TRBV3-1|-
CASSQDSWRSQYF
TGTGCCAGCAGCCAAGATTCCTGGCGGTCGCAGTATTTT
>TRBD1|TRBJ1-2|TRBV5-1|-
CASSPDQGAYYGYTF
TGCGCCAGCAGCCCGGACCAGGGGGCGTACTATGGCTACACCTTC
>-|TRBJ1-1|TRBV12-3/TRBV12-4|many
CASHEDIIYTEAFF
TGTGCCAGCCACGAGGACATAATTTACACTGAAGCTTTCTTT